The next 10 T cell receptor beta chains were all read from a single sample in a study of blood T cell repertoires in COVID-19. Libraries were prepared by immunoSEQ multiplex PCR; TCRdb keeps only in-frame clonotypes and omits some of them. In the table there are roughly 200,000 clones, roughly 78% of which are singletons. The sample comprised peripheral blood. Receptors originate from a woman of 80 years or more with active or convalescent COVID-19.

There are a few counts of this clone. The V gene is TRBV5-4, the J gene TRBJ1-2; 8 bases align to TRBD1. CDR1 and CDR2 from the germline V gene are SGHNT and YYREEE (reference sequence). The CDR3 is 16 residues long. J gave up 2 bases and V 0 bases, and 6 bases lay outside the gene matches. CDR3 loop: CASSLAGGARNYGYTF. DNA for the CDR3: TGTGCCAGCAGCTTGGCAGGGGGCGCGAGGAACTATGGCTACACCTTC.

The V gene is TRBV3-1 (or the pseudogene TRBV3-2), the J gene TRBJ2-2; 13 bases line up with TRBD2. Germline CDR1 and CDR2: LGHDT and YNNKEL (reference sequence). V dropped 5 bases and J dropped 2; count of bases not matched to a gene: 5. There are 17 residues in the CDR3. The DNA for the CDR3 is TGTGCCAGCAGCAAGACTAGCGGGGGGCCAAACACCGGGGAGCTGTTTTTT. As protein: CASSKTSGGPNTGELFF.

In its sample, this clone was seen a few times. The genes are TRBV4-2 and TRBJ2-1; weak D call: TRBD2 (6 bases). Trimming stripped 4 bases from V and 3 bases from J, with 10 bases between. Germline V gene sequence: CDR1 LGHNA, CDR2 YNFKEQ. This CDR3 has 14 residues. CDR3 in amino acids: CASSREESYNEQFF. For the CDR3, the DNA is TGTGCCAGCAGCCGGGAGGAGAGCTACAATGAGCAGTTCTTC.

This clone has only one observation. The chain is built from TRBV27 and TRBJ2-2; tentatively, D is TRBD1 (5 bases). The CDR3 contains 13 residues. CDR1 MNHEY and CDR2 SMNVEV come from the germline V gene (reference sequence). Trimming took off 4 bases at V and 7 bases at J, with 10 bases between the two ends. CDR3 sequence (DNA): TGTGCCAGCAGTTCAGGGTGGAGCGGGGAGCTGTTTTTT. It yields the protein CASSSGWSGELFF.

As concerns this clone: Other DNA sequences in the sample encode the same CDR3. This chain uses TRBV18 with TRBJ1-2; D ambiguous. Looked up from germline, CDR1 is KGHSH and CDR2 is LQKENI. The V end was cut by 3 bases, the J end by 2 bases, with 7 bases between. The CDR3 loop spans 13 amino acids. In DNA form, the CDR3 reads TGTGCCAGCTCACCCGAACAGAACTATGGCTACACCTTC. Residues: CASSPEQNYGYTF.

V gene TRBV15 combines with J gene TRBJ1-2; 7 bases line up with TRBD1. This CDR3 region has 15 residues. CDR1 LNHNV and CDR2 YYDKDF come from the germline V gene (reference sequence). Unmatched junction bases numbered 11, after V lost 7 bases and J lost 3 bases. CDR3 nucleotides: TGTGCCACCACCGGAGACAGGGCCTGGGACTATGGCTACACCTTC. It specifies CATTGDRAWDYGYTF.

The rearrangement uses TRBV11-3 and TRBJ2-3, with D uncertain. V dropped 3 bases and J dropped 6 bases, with 7 bases sitting between them. CDR3 length: 12 residues. Looked up from germline, CDR1 is SGHNT and CDR2 is YENEEA. The CDR3 sequence: CASSFVADTQYF. The CDR3 DNA sequence: TGTGCCAGCAGCTTTGTCGCGGATACGCAGTATTTT.

This chain uses TRBV30 with TRBJ1-3, with unresolved D. Trimming removed 5 bases from V and 2 bases from J, with 13 bases in between. This CDR3 has 14 residues. Germline CDR1 GTSNPN, CDR2 SVGIG (reference sequence). The CDR3 loop is CAWQRGIPGNTIYF. The CDR3 coding sequence is TGTGCCTGGCAGCGGGGAATCCCTGGAAACACCATATATTTT.

The rearrangement uses TRBV15 and TRBJ2-1; 9 nucleotides line up with TRBD2. V shed 1 base, J shed 8 bases, and the junction held 3 bases outside the gene matches. This CDR3 contains 14 residues. The germline V gene encodes CDR1 LNHNV and CDR2 YYDKDF (reference sequence). The CDR3 region is CATSRVSGGYEQFF. The CDR3, as DNA: TGTGCCACCAGCAGAGTTAGCGGGGGCTATGAGCAGTTCTTC.

The chain joins TRBV4-1 to TRBJ1-2; D unresolved. CDR1 MGHRA and CDR2 YSYEKL come from the germline V gene. Trimming pared 0 bases from V and 5 bases from J, leaving 7 bases between. The CDR3 spans 13 residues. The DNA for the CDR3 is TGCGCCAGCAGCCAAGAGTCTTATTATGGCTACACCTTC. It is translated as CASSQESYYGYTF.